A single sample gave rise to the 15 T cell receptor beta chains below, sequenced in a study of T-cell memory formation after mild COVID-19. TCRdb re-analysed the 5' RACE reads in MiXCR, keeping a single row per CDR3 protein. The data show about 350,000 distinct CDR3 sequences, roughly 13% seen once. The specimen sequenced was PBMCs or a T cell subset sorted from them (not recorded which). The receptor set was obtained from a man in his late teens or twenties who had mild COVID-19 (a few samples of this study predate the infection). Cell type and time point are not known.

This sequence joins TRBV12-3 or TRBV12-4 and TRBJ1-2; a possible D gene is TRBD1 (5 bases). V was trimmed by 6 bases and J by 4 bases, leaving 15 bases between them. This CDR3 is 14 amino acids long. CDR3 in amino acids: CASSGEGRRYGYTF. The DNA of the CDR3 is TGTGCCAGCAGCGGGGAGGGACGGCGCTATGGCTACACCTTC.

Only a few counts were recorded for this clonotype. The chain carries TRBV7-2 and TRBJ2-7; weak D call: TRBD2 (6 bases). This CDR3 has 16 residues. Germline-derived CDR1 and CDR2 are SGHTA and FQGNSA. The V gene lost 0 bases and the J gene lost 2 bases, with 14 bases spanning the gap. The CDR3 is CASSLARRGLAYEQYV. The CDR3 bases are TGTGCCAGCAGCTTAGCGAGGCGGGGTCTCGCCTACGAGCAGTACGTC.

This clonotype has more than one count but fewer than ten. The chain carries TRBV5-6 and TRBJ2-7, with TRBD2 matching 15 bases. The V gene's germline CDR1 is SGHDT and CDR2 YYEEEE. The V gene end was trimmed by 4 bases and the J gene end by 7 bases; junction bases not matched to a gene: 12. This CDR3 is built from 17 residues. The CDR3 here is CASSPGLAGGRLREQYF. In DNA, the CDR3 is TGTGCCAGCAGCCCGGGACTAGCGGGGGGCCGCTTGAGGGAGCAGTACTTC.

This clonotype has a count of ten or more. The rearrangement joins TRBV20-1 to TRBJ2-7; no firm D call. Per the germline V gene, CDR1 is DFQATT and CDR2 is SNEGSKA (reference sequence). V lost 6 bases to trimming and J lost 3 bases, with 9 bases between them. The CDR3 spans 11 residues. CDR3 nucleotides: TGCAGTGCCGTCTCGGGCTACGAGCAGTACTTC. It codes for CSAVSGYEQYF.

This clonotype was counted between two and nine times. The V and J genes are TRBV4-1 and TRBJ2-7, with a possible D match to TRBD2 (6 bases). The germline V and J ends were trimmed by 5 bases and 2 bases, with 25 bases remaining between them. CDR1 and CDR2 from the germline V gene are MGHRA and YSYEKL. The CDR3 runs 18 residues. The CDR3 coding sequence is TGCGCCAGCAGCGCCTACCCGGGAGACAGTGTTTTAGCCTACGAGCAGTACTTC. This codes for CASSAYPGDSVLAYEQYF.

The V and J genes are TRBV7-9 and TRBJ1-4; no clear D. The CDR3 consists of 15 residues. V lost 5 bases and J lost 10, with 20 bases in between. Germline-derived CDR1 and CDR2 are SEHNR and FQNEAQ (reference sequence). The CDR3 sequence is CASSPLGTSGRKLFF. The CDR3 DNA follows: TGTGCCAGCAGCCCTCTGGGTACGAGCGGCAGAAAACTGTTTTTT.

This clonotype has just a few counts. The chain couples TRBV18 to TRBJ2-3; TRBD2 might be the D (6 bases). The CDR3 has 15 residues. Deletions cut 3 bases from V and 5 bases from J, with 15 bases between. The germline CDR1 and CDR2 sequences are KGHSH and LQKENI. CDR3 region: CASSPQDGREDTQYF. The CDR3 DNA reads TGTGCCAGCTCACCGCAAGACGGGCGGGAAGATACGCAGTATTTT.

As for this clonotype: Sequence at one end of the junction differs from germline and may be a read error. This chain connects TRBV4-3 to TRBJ2-4, with D possibly being TRBD1 (6 bases). The germline CDR1 and CDR2 sequences are LGHNA and YSLEER. The CDR3 contains 14 residues. The DNA for the CDR3 is TGCGCCAGCAGCCAAGATCCCCGAGGACAGATTTGGAACTTC. It codes for CASSQDPRGQIWNF.

This clonotype was observed a handful of times. The J gene is TRBJ2-4, the V gene TRBV4-1, with 7 bases matching TRBD1. The CDR3 is made up of 13 amino acids. V trimming: 4 bases; J trimming: 10 bases; junction bases outside the gene matches: 7. The germline V gene encodes CDR1 MGHRA and CDR2 YSYEKL. CDR3 sequence: CASSPTGVRIQYF. CDR3 sequence (DNA): TGCGCCAGCAGCCCAACAGGGGTTAGGATTCAGTACTTC.

This clonotype came up once. The V call is TRBV7-9, the J call TRBJ2-2; no firm D call. CDR3 length equals 14 residues. Between the trimmed V and J ends, which lost 5 bases and 5 bases, there was a span of 12 bases. The germline V gene encodes CDR1 SEHNR and CDR2 FQNEAQ (reference sequence). In nucleotides, the CDR3 is TGTGCCAGCAGCCCCAAGCCCGGGACCGGGGAGCTGTTTTTT. Amino acids: CASSPKPGTGELFF.

This chain uses TRBV4-2 with TRBJ2-2; 7 bases are a match to TRBD1. The length of the CDR3 is 15 residues. Germline values: CDR1 LGHNA, CDR2 YNFKEQ. J lost 0 bases, V lost 6 bases, and 4 bases had no gene match. CDR3 nucleotides: TGTGCCAGCAGTAGACAGGGCTCGAACACCGGGGAGCTGTTTTTT. Its translation is CASSRQGSNTGELFF.

The sample holds a few counts of this clonotype. The gene calls are TRBV6-2 or TRBV6-3 and TRBJ1-2; the D is unclear. The CDR3 extends over 10 amino acids. Trimming took off 6 bases at V and 7 bases at J, with 6 bases between the two ends. Germline CDR1 MNHEY, CDR2 SVGEGT. CDR3 residues: CASRPLGYTF. The CDR3, as DNA: TGTGCCAGCAGGCCTCTTGGCTACACCTTC.

There are many counts of this clonotype. The chain uses TRBV6-5 and TRBJ2-3; D not certain. The CDR3 contains 11 residues. Trimming removed 8 bases at V and 6 bases at J, with 9 bases between. Germline V lookup: CDR1 MNHEY, CDR2 SVGAGI. The CDR3 region is CASRLSDTQYF. The CDR3 nucleotides read TGTGCCAGCCGACTGAGCGATACGCAGTATTTT.

In regard to this clonotype: One end of the junction does not line up with germline, which may come from a read error. The genes are TRBV7-7 and TRBJ2-7, with TRBD2 as a possible D gene (6 bases). Germline V lookup: CDR1 SSHAT, CDR2 FNYEAQ (reference sequence). This CDR3 is 14 amino acids long. CDR3 loop: CASSLAEATYEQYF. The CDR3 DNA sequence: TGTGCTAGCAGCTTAGCGGAGGCTACCTACGAGCAGTACTTC.

The chain couples TRBV4-1 to TRBJ1-1; D gene unclear. Trimming stripped 4 bases from V and 4 bases from J, with 16 bases between. Germline V CDR1 and CDR2: MGHRA, YSYEKL. CDR3 length: 15 amino acids. Written as DNA, the CDR3 is TGCGCCAGCAGCCGCGTTAGCACCCGGGGCACTGAAGCTTTCTTT. It is translated as CASSRVSTRGTEAFF.